These T cell receptor beta chains were read from a single sample in a study of spatial heterogeneity in lung cancer. TCRdb processed the 5' RACE reads anew with MiXCR; each CDR3 protein has one entry. The sample has about 6,000 distinct CDR3 sequences, 11% to 15% seen once. Here the sequenced sample was lung tumor tissue, taken at surgery. These receptor sequences come from a male donor with early-stage non-small cell lung cancer. Both conserved end residues are part of each CDR3. Fields, in order: J gene, V gene, D gene, CDR3 protein. A D gene is named only where the DNA matches it firmly.

>TRBJ1-1|TRBV20-1|-
CSLLDNRRGLMNTEAFF
>TRBJ1-1|TRBV6-1|TRBD1
CASSGGQGLTEAFF
>TRBJ2-1|TRBV9|-
CASSVVGGYNEQFF
>TRBJ2-7|TRBV18|-
CASSPQSWTERSYEQYF
>TRBJ1-5|TRBV6-2/TRBV6-3|-
CASSGSWILDQPQHF
>TRBJ2-5|TRBV15|-
CATSRDGRYQETQYF
>TRBJ1-1|TRBV5-1|-
CASSNSQGANTEAFF
>TRBJ2-3|TRBV9|-
CASSVTGRTDTQYF
>TRBJ1-4|TRBV9|TRBD1
CASSARTGTNEKLFF
>TRBJ2-7|TRBV7-2|-
CASSLSRAGSEQYF
>TRBJ2-4|TRBV2|-
CAVTAPTVAKNIQYF
>TRBJ2-7|TRBV20-1|-
CSARQDTGYEQYF
>TRBJ2-5|TRBV10-3|TRBD2
CAISESMRTSLETQYF
>TRBJ2-7|TRBV27|-
CASSSGGYEQYF
>TRBJ2-1|TRBV27|-
CASSLNYNEQFF
>TRBJ1-2|TRBV30|-
CAWSLGANYGYTF
>TRBJ2-7|TRBV6-6|TRBD2
CASSYGTSGSGFLEQYF
>TRBJ2-7|TRBV6-2/TRBV6-3|-
CASSYPASRNEQYF
>TRBJ1-6|TRBV27|-
CASSVDGRALHF
>TRBJ2-5|TRBV27|-
CASSLLSPLVGGETQYF
>TRBJ2-7|TRBV29-1|-
CSGRRDTDSYEQYF
>TRBJ2-5|TRBV20-1|-
CSARDPGSQTQYF
>TRBJ2-7|TRBV12-3/TRBV12-4|TRBD1
CASSFGTGFYEQYF
>TRBJ1-3|TRBV28|-
CASSSGPPVPGNTIYF
>TRBJ2-7|TRBV7-9|-
CASSPQQKTYEQYF
>TRBJ1-2|TRBV30|-
CAWTRGAGYGYTF
>TRBJ2-2|TRBV20-1|-
CSASRRDTGELFF
>TRBJ2-7|TRBV12-3/TRBV12-4|-
CASSLAAPYEQYF
>TRBJ2-5|TRBV12-3/TRBV12-4|-
CASRHNIGQLLRETQYF
>TRBJ1-2|TRBV20-1|TRBD1
CSARRDRGYGYTF
>TRBJ1-1|TRBV6-5|-
CASSYRQNTEAFF
>TRBJ2-7|TRBV7-9|TRBD2
CASSPSSGGFTYEQYF
>TRBJ2-3|TRBV2|-
CASSEGGTQYF
>TRBJ2-6|TRBV10-3|TRBD1
CAISPPGTGADSGANVLTF
>TRBJ2-7|TRBV24-1|-
CATSRVRNLYEQYF
>TRBJ2-7|TRBV10-3|-
CAISESWGTEQYF
>TRBJ1-1|TRBV2|-
CASSPLRGMNTEAFF
>TRBJ2-1|TRBV20-1|TRBD2
CSARDGTSGRDNEQFF
>TRBJ2-2|TRBV29-1|TRBD1
CSVSGTGVTGELFF
>TRBJ2-1|TRBV5-1|-
CASSLSNAGINEQFF
>TRBJ2-3|TRBV5-6|-
CASSLRLSHADTQYF
>TRBJ1-1|TRBV13|-
CASSSGDRNTEAFF
>TRBJ1-2|TRBV29-1|TRBD1
CSVEGGTGGVGYTF
>TRBJ2-3|TRBV29-1|-
CSVEAWGIASTDTQYF
>TRBJ2-3|TRBV27|-
CASSFRTRADTQYF
>TRBJ2-3|TRBV20-1|TRBD2
CSALIRLATSTDTQYF
>TRBJ2-5|TRBV9|TRBD2
CASSVTSGTATQYF